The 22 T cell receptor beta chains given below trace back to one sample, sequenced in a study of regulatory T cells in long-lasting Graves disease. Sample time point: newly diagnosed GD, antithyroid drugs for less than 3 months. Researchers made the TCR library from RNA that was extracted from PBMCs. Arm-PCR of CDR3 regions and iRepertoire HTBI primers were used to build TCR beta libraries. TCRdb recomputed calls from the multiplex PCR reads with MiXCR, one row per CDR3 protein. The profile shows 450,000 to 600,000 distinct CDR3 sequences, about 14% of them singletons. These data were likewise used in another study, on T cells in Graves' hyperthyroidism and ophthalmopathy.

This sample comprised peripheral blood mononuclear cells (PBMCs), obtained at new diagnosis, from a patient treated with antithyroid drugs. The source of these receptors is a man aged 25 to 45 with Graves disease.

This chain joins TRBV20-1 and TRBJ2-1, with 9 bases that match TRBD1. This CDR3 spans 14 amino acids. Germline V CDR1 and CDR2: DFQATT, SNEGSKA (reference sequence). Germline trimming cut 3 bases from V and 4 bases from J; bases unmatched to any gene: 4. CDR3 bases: TGCAGTGCTAGGGGGGACAGGGAGTACAATGAGCAGTTCTTC. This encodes CSARGDREYNEQFF.

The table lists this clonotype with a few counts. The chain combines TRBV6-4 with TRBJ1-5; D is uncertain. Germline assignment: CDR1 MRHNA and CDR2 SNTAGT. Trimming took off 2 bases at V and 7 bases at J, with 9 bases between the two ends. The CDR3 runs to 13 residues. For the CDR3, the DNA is TGTGCCAGCAGTGACAGCCCTCGACAGCCCCAGCATTTT. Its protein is CASSDSPRQPQHF.

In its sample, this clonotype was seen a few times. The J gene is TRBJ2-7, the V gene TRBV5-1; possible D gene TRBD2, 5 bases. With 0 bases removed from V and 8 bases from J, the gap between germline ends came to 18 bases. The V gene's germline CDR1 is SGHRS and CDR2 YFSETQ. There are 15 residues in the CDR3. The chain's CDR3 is CASSLGEGHRLQQYF. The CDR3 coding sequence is TGCGCCAGCAGCTTGGGAGAGGGCCACCGGCTCCAGCAGTACTTC.

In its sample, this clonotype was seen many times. This CDR3 reads CASSFVSSNQPQHF. CDR3 DNA sequence: TGTGCCAGCAGCTTCGTGAGTAGCAATCAGCCCCAGCATTTT. The J gene is TRBJ1-5, the V gene TRBV12-3 or TRBV12-4; D uncertain. This CDR3 is 14 amino acids long. Trimming removed 6 bases from V and 0 bases from J, with 9 bases in between.

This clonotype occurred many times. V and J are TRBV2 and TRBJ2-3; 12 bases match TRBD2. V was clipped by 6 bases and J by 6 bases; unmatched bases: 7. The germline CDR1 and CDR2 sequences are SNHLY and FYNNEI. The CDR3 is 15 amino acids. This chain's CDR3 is CASSATSGSSDTQYF. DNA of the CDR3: TGTGCCAGCAGCGCGACTAGCGGGAGTTCGGATACGCAGTATTTT.

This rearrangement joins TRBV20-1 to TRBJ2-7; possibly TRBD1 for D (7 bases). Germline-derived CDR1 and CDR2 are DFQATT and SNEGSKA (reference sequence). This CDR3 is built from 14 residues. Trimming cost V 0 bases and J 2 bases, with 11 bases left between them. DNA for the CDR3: TGCAGTGCTAGAGATGGGGGGACAGCCTACGAGCAGTACTTC. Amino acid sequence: CSARDGGTAYEQYF.

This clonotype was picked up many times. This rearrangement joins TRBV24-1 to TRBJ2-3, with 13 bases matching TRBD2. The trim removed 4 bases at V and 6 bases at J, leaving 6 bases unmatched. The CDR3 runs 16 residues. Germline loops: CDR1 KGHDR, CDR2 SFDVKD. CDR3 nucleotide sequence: TGTGCCACCAGTGAAGGAGGACTAGCGGGAGCGGATACGCAGTATTTT. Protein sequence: CATSEGGLAGADTQYF.

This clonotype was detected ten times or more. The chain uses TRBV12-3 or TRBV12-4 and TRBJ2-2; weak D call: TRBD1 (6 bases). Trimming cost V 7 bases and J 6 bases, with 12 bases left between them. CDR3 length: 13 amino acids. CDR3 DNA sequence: TGTGCCAGCATCCCGGACAGCGCCGGGGAGCTGTTTTTT. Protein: CASIPDSAGELFF.

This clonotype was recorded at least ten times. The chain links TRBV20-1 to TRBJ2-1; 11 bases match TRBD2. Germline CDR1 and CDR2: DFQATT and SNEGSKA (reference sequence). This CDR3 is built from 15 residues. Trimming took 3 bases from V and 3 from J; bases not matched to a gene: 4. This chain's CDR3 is CSARATSGGYNEQFF. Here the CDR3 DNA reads TGCAGTGCTAGGGCCACTAGCGGGGGCTACAATGAGCAGTTCTTC.

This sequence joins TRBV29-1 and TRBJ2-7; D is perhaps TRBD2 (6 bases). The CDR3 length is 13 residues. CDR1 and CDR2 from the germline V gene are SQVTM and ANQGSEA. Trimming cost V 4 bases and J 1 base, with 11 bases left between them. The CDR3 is CSVAKGRSYEQYF. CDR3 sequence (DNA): TGCAGCGTTGCAAAGGGGAGGTCCTACGAGCAGTACTTC.

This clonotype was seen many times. The DNA of the CDR3 is TGCAGTGCTAGAGATCTGACAGGGGGAAACACTGAAGCTTTCTTT. Translating gives CSARDLTGGNTEAFF. The chain joins TRBV20-1 to TRBJ1-1; TRBD1 aligns across 9 bases. Germline assignment: CDR1 DFQATT and CDR2 SNEGSKA (reference sequence). The CDR3 has 15 residues. Losses at the gene ends were 0 bases for V and 2 bases for J; bases not matched to a gene: 4.

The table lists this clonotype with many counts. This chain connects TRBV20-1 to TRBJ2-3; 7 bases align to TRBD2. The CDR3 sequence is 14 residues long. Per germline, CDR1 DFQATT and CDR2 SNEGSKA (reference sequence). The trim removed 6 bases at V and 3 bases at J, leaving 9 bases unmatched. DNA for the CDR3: TGCAGTGCCCCGAAGGCGGGAGATACAGATACGCAGTATTTT. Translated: CSAPKAGDTDTQYF.

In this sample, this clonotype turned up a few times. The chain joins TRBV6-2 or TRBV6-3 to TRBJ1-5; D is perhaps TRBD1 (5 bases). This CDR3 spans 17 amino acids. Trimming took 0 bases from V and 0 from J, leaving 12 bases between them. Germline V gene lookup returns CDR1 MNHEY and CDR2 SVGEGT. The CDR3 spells CASSYSPTVYSNQPQHF. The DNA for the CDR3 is TGTGCCAGCAGTTACTCCCCGACAGTTTATAGCAATCAGCCCCAGCATTTT.

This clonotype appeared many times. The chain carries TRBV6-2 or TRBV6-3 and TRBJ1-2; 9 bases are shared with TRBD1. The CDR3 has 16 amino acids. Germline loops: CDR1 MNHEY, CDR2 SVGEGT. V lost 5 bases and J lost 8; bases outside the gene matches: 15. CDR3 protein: CASSRTSGQGFGGYTF. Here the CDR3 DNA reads TGTGCCAGCAGTCGGACCTCGGGACAGGGCTTTGGAGGCTACACCTTC.

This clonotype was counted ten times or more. This CDR3 reads CASSNTEQYF. Written as DNA, the CDR3 is TGCGCCAGCAGTAACACTGAGCAGTACTTC. This sequence joins TRBV10-2 and TRBJ2-7; D is unclear. Trimming took 5 bases from V and 7 from J, leaving 6 bases between them. Germline V gives CDR1 WSHSY, CDR2 SAAADI. The CDR3 has 10 amino acids.

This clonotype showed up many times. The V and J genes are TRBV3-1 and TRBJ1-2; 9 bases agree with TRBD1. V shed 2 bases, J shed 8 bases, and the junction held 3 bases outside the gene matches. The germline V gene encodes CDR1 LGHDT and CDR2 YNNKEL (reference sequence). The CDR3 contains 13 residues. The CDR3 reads CASSQRDRAGYTF. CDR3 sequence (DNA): TGTGCCAGCAGCCAAAGGGACAGGGCGGGCTACACCTTC.

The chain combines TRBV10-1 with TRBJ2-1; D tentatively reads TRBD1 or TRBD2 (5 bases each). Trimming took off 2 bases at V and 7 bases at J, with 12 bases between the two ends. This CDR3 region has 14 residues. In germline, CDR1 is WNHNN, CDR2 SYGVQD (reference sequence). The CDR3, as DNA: TGCGCCAGCAGTGAGGGGACCACCGTTAATGAGCAGTTCTTC. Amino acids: CASSEGTTVNEQFF.

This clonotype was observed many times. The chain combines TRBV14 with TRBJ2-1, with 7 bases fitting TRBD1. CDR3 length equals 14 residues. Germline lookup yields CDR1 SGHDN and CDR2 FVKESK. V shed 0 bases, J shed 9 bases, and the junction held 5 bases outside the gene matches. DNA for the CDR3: TGTGCCAGCAGCCAAGAATGGGCAGGGGGTGAGCAGTTCTTC. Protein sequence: CASSQEWAGGEQFF.

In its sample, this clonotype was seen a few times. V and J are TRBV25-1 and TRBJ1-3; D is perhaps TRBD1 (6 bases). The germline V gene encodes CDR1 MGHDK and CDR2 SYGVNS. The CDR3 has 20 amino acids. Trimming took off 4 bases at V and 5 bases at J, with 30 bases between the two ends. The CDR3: CASSANLDGGGPTTRNTIYF. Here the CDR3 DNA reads TGTGCCAGCAGTGCCAATCTCGACGGGGGGGGGCCTACTACTCGAAACACCATATATTTT. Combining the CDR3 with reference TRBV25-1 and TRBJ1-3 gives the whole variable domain EADIYQTPRYLVIGTGKKITLECSQTMGHDKMYWYQQDPGMELHLIHYSYGVNSTEKGDLSSESTVSRIRTEHFPLTLESARPSHTSQYLCASSANLDGGGPTTRNTIYFGEGSWLTVV.

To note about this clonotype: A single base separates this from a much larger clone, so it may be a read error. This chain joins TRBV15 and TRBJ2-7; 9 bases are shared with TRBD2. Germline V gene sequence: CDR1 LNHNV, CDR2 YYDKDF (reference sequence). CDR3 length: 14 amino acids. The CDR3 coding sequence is TGTGCCACCAGCAGAGGACTAGCGGAATACGAGCAGTGCTTC. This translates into CATSRGLAEYEQCF. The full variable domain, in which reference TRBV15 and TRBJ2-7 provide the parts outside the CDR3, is DAMVIQNPRYQVTQFGKPVTLSCSQTLNHNVMYWYQQKSSQAPKLLFHYYDKDFNNEADTPDNFQSRRPNTSFCFLDIRSPGLGDTAMYLCATSRGLAEYEQCFGPGTRLTVT.

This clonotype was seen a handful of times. The CDR3 region is CASSLGLSSGNTIYF. The DNA for the CDR3 is TGTGCCAGCAGCTTAGGGCTAAGCTCTGGAAACACCATATATTTT. The genes are TRBV13 and TRBJ1-3; no firm D call. There are 15 residues in the CDR3. Trimming took off 0 bases at V and 0 bases at J, with 6 bases between the two ends. Germline loops: CDR1 PRHDT, CDR2 FYEKMQ (reference sequence).

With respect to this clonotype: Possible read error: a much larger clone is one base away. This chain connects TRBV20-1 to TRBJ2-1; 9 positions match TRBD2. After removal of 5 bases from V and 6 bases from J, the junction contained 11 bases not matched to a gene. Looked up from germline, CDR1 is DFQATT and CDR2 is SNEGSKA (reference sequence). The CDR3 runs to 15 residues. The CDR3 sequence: CSAWSSSGIFNEQFF. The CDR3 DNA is TGCAGTGCTTGGTCCTCTAGCGGGATATTCAATGAGCAGTTCTTC.